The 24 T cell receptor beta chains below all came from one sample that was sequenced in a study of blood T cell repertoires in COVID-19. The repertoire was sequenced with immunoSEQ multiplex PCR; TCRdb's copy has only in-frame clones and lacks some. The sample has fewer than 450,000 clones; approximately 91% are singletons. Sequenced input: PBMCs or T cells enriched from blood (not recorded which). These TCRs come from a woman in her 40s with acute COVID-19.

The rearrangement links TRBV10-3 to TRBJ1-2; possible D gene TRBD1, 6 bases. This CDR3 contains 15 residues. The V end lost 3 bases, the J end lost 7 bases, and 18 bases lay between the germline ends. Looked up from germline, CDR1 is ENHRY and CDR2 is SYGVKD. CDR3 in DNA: TGTGCCATCAGTGACCGAGGGCAGGGGTCACTTGGCTACACCTTC. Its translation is CAISDRGQGSLGYTF.

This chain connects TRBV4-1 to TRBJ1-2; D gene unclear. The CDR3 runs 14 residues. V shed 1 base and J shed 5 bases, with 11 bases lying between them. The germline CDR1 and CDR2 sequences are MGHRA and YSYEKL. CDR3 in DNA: TGCGCCAGCAGCCAAGGTGGAGGGCGGTATGGCTACACCTTC. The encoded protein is CASSQGGGRYGYTF.

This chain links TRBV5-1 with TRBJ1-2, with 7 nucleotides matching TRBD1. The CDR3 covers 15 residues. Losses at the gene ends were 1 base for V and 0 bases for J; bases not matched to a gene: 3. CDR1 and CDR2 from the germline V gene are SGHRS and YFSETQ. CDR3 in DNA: TGCGCCAGCAGCTTGACAGGGGATGCTAACTATGGCTACACCTTC. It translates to CASSLTGDANYGYTF.

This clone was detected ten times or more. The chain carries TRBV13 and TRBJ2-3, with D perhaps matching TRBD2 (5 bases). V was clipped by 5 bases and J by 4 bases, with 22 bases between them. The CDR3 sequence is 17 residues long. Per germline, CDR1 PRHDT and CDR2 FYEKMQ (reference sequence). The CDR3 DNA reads TGTGCCAGCAGCCTCGGGCCGGACTCGGCCGCTTCAGATACGCAGTATTTT. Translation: CASSLGPDSAASDTQYF.

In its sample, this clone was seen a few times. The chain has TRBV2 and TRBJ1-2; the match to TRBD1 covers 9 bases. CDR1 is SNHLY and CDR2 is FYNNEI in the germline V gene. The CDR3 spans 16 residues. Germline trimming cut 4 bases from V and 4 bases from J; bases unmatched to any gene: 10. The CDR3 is CASSGVKQGAGYGYTF. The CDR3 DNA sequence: TGTGCCAGCAGTGGAGTTAAACAGGGGGCCGGCTATGGCTACACCTTC. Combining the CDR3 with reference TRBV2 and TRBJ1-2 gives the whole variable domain EPEVTQTPSHQVTQMGQEVILRCVPISNHLYFYWYRQILGQKVEFLVSFYNNEISEKSEIFDDQFSVERPDGSNFTLKIRSTKLEDSAMYFCASSGVKQGAGYGYTFGSGTRLTVV.

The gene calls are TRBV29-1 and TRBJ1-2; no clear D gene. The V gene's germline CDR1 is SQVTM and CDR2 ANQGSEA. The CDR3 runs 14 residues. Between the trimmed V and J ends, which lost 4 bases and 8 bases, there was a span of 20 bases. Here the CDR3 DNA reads TGCAGCGTTGTGAGCGAATTGGGTGGCAGAGGCTACACCTTC. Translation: CSVVSELGGRGYTF.

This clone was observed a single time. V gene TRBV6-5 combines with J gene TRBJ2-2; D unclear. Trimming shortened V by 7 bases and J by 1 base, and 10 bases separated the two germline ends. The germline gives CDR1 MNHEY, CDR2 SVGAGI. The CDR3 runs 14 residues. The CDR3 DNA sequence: TGTGCCAGCAAAACCGGGTTGAACACCGGGGAGCTGTTTTTT. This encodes CASKTGLNTGELFF.

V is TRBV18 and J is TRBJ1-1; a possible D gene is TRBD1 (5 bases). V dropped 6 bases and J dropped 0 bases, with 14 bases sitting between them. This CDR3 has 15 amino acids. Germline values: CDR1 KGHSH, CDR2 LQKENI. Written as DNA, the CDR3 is TGTGCCAGCTCCTCCGGACACACCATGAACACTGAAGCTTTCTTT. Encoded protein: CASSSGHTMNTEAFF.

The CDR3: CASSAGATPYNEQFF. As DNA, the CDR3 is TGTGCCAGCAGTGCGGGGGCTACCCCATACAATGAGCAGTTCTTC. The V and J genes are TRBV9 and TRBJ2-1; TRBD2 might be the D (7 bases). V lost 5 bases and J 4 bases, leaving 16 bases between the germline ends. The CDR3 runs 15 residues. Germline-derived CDR1 and CDR2 are SGDLS and YYNGEE.

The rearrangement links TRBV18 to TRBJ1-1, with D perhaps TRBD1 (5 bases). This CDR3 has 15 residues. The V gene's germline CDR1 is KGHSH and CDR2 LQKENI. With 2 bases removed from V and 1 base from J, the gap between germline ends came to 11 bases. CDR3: CASSPGGIKNTEAFF. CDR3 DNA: TGTGCCAGCTCACCAGGGGGGATTAAGAACACTGAAGCTTTCTTT.

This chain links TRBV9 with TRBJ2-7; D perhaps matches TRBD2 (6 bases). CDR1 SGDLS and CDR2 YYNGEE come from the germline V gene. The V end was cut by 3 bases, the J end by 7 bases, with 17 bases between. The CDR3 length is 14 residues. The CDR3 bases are TGTGCCAGCAGCGACCCGGGGACTCTGGGGGAGCAGTACTTC. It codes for CASSDPGTLGEQYF.

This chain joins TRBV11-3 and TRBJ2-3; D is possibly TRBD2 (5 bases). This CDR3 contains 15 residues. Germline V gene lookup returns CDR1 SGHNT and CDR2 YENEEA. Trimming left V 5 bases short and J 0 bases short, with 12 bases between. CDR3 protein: CASSEGQVSTDTQYF. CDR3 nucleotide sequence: TGTGCCAGCAGCGAGGGCCAAGTGAGCACAGATACGCAGTATTTT.

CDR3 loop: CASSPTSGGKETQYF. In DNA form, the CDR3 reads TGTGCCAGCAGCCCAACTAGCGGGGGGAAAGAGACCCAGTACTTC. The chain uses TRBV11-2 and TRBJ2-5, with 12 nucleotides matching TRBD2. This CDR3 region has 15 residues. Germline V gene sequence: CDR1 SGHAT, CDR2 FQNNGV. V was clipped by 5 bases and J by 3 bases; unmatched bases: 4.

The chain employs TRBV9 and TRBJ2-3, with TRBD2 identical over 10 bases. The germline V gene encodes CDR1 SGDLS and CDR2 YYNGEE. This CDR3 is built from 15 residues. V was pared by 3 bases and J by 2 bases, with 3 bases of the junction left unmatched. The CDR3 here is CASSALAGATDTQYF. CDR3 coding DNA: TGTGCCAGCAGCGCCCTAGCGGGGGCCACAGATACGCAGTATTTT.

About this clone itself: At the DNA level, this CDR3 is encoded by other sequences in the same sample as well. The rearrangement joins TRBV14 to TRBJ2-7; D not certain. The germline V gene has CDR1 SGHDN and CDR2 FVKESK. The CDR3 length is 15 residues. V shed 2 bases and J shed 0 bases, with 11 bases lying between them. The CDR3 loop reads CASSQWYSSSYEQYF. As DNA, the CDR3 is TGTGCCAGCAGCCAATGGTATTCGAGCTCCTACGAGCAGTACTTC.

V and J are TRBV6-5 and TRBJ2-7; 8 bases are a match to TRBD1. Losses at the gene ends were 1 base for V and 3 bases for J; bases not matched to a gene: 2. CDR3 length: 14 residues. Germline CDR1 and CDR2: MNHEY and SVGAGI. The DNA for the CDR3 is TGTGCCAGCAGTTACTTCGGACAGGGCTACGAGCAGTACTTC. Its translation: CASSYFGQGYEQYF.

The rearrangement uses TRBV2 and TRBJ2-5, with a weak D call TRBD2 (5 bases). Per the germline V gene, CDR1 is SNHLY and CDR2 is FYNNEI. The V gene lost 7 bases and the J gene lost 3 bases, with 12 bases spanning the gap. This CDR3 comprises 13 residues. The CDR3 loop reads CASNPGTEETQYF. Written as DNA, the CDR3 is TGTGCCAGCAATCCGGGAACAGAAGAGACCCAGTACTTC.

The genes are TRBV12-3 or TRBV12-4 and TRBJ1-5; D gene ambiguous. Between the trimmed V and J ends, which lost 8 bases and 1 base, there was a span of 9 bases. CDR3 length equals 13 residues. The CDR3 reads CASGRSSNQPQHF. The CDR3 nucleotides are TGTGCCAGCGGGAGATCAAGCAATCAGCCCCAGCATTTT.

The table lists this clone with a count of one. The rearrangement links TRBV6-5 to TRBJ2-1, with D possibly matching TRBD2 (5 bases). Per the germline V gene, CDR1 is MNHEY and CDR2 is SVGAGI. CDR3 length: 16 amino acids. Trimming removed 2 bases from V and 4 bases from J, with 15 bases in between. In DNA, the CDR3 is TGTGCCAGCAGTTACCCTACTAGGGCGCCATACAATGAGCAGTTCTTC. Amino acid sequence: CASSYPTRAPYNEQFF.

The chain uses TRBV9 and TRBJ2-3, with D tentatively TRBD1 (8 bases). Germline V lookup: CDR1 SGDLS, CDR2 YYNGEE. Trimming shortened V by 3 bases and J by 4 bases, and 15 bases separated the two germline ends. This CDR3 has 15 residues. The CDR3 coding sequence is TGTGCCAGCAGCGGATTAACAGGGGGGGCAGATACGCAGTATTTT. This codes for CASSGLTGGADTQYF.

CDR3 DNA sequence: TGTGCCAGCAGCTTGGTCGTAGAGACCCAGTACTTC. Translation: CASSLVVETQYF. The chain joins TRBV5-6 to TRBJ2-5; D remains unclear. The CDR3 has 12 amino acids. V shed 0 bases and J shed 4 bases, with 4 bases lying between them. The V gene's germline CDR1 is SGHDT and CDR2 YYEEEE.

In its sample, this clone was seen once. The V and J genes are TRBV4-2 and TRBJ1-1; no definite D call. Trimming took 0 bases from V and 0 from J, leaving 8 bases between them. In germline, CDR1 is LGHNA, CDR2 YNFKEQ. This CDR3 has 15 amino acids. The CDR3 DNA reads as TGTGCCAGCAGCCAAGATTTACAGCTGAACACTGAAGCTTTCTTT. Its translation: CASSQDLQLNTEAFF.

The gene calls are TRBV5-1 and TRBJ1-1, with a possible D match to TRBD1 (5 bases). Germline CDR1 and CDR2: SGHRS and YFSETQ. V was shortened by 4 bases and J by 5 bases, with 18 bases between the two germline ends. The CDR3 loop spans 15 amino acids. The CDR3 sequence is CASSKDLGGGTEAFF. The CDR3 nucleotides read TGCGCCAGCAGCAAAGACCTGGGGGGTGGGACTGAAGCTTTCTTT. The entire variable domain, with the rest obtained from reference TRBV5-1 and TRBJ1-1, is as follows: KAGVTQTPRYLIKTRGQQVTLSCSPISGHRSVSWYQQTPGQGLQFLFEYFSETQRNKGNFPGRFSGRQFSNSRSEMNVSTLELGDSALYLCASSKDLGGGTEAFFGQGTRLTVV.

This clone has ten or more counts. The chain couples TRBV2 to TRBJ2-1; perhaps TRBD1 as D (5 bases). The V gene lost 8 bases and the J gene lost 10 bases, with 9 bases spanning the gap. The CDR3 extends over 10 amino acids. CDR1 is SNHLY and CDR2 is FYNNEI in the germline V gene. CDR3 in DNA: TGTGCCAGCCAAAGGACAGAGCAGTTCTTC. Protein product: CASQRTEQFF.